The 15 T cell receptor beta chains listed next were all sequenced from one sample in a study of T cell responses to AZD1222 COVID-19 vaccine. TCRdb's table, derived via immunoSEQ multiplex PCR, lists solely in-frame clones and lacks some. The table has 120,000 to 150,000 clones, about 90% seen once. The input for sequencing was peripheral blood, taken on day 0 of MenACWY control vaccination. These receptor sequences come from an adult in good health.

The chain joins TRBV3-1 (or the pseudogene TRBV3-2) to TRBJ2-7; possibly TRBD1 for D (6 bases). The germline V gene encodes CDR1 LGHDT and CDR2 YNNKEL (reference sequence). V lost 1 base to trimming and J lost 0 bases, with 16 bases between them. The CDR3 extends over 17 amino acids. This CDR3 is CASSQVGSGVSSYEQYF. CDR3 nucleotides: TGTGCCAGCAGCCAAGTCGGCTCAGGGGTGAGCTCCTACGAGCAGTACTTC.

J is TRBJ1-5 and V is TRBV5-5; the D gene is possibly TRBD1 (5 bases). V was pared by 2 bases and J by 3 bases, with 9 bases between. Germline CDR1 is SGHKS and CDR2 is YYEKEE (reference sequence). The CDR3 length is 14 residues. Here the CDR3 DNA reads TGTGCCAGCAGCTTTAAAGGGGACAATCAGCCCCAGCATTTT. Its translation is CASSFKGDNQPQHF.

The chain carries TRBV28 and TRBJ1-5, with D perhaps matching TRBD1 (6 bases). Trimming took 8 bases from V and 7 from J, leaving 18 bases between them. The CDR3 spans 14 residues. Germline lookup yields CDR1 MDHEN and CDR2 SYDVKM. DNA of the CDR3: TGTGCCAGCTATGGGCCAGGGGATAAGCAGCCCCAGCATTTT. Translating gives CASYGPGDKQPQHF. The full variable domain, rest sourced from reference TRBV28 and TRBJ1-5, is DVKVTQSSRYLVKRTGEKVFLECVQDMDHENMFWYRQDPGLGLRLIYFSYDVKMKEKGDIPEGYSVSREKKERFSLILESASTNQTSMYLCASYGPGDKQPQHFGDGTRLSIL.

The V and J genes are TRBV6-5 and TRBJ2-1; D uncertain. This CDR3 is 13 amino acids long. V was pared by 5 bases and J by 1 base, with 6 bases between. Germline values: CDR1 MNHEY, CDR2 SVGAGI. Here the CDR3 DNA reads TGTGCCAGCAGTCTAGATTCCTACAATGAGCAGTTCTTC. Translation: CASSLDSYNEQFF.

The V call is TRBV19, the J call TRBJ2-5, with D unresolved. Trimming pared 1 base from V and 0 bases from J, leaving 6 bases between. The CDR3 has 14 amino acids. Germline V gene lookup returns CDR1 LNHDA and CDR2 SQIVND (reference sequence). CDR3 nucleotide sequence: TGTGCCAGTAGTATAGGACTGTACCAAGAGACCCAGTACTTC. This encodes CASSIGLYQETQYF.

This clone was counted once. This chain links TRBV30 with TRBJ1-6; D unclear. CDR1 and CDR2 (germline): GTSNPN, SVGIG (reference sequence). The CDR3 is made up of 17 amino acids. Between the trimmed V and J ends, which lost 0 bases and 9 bases, there was a span of 21 bases. The CDR3 DNA is TGTGCCTGGAGTGTACCCTCTACGGGTGGAGCTTTTTCACCCCTCCACTTT. Protein product: CAWSVPSTGGAFSPLHF.

The rearrangement links TRBV11-2 to TRBJ2-1; 7 nucleotides agree with TRBD1. CDR3 length: 15 amino acids. Looked up from germline, CDR1 is SGHAT and CDR2 is FQNNGV. Trimming at V came to 3 bases and at J to 0 bases, leaving 2 bases not matched to a gene. CDR3 in DNA: TGTGCCAGCAGCTTTGGGACAGCCTCCTACAATGAGCAGTTCTTC. This encodes CASSFGTASYNEQFF.

The chain links TRBV27 to TRBJ2-7; TRBD1 matches 8 bases. V was clipped by 6 bases and J by 0 bases; unmatched bases: 7. The length of the CDR3 is 15 residues. CDR1 and CDR2 from the germline V gene are MNHEY and SMNVEV (reference sequence). The CDR3 DNA reads TGTGCCAGCAGCCCGGACAGGGCCAGCTCCTACGAGCAGTACTTC. Translated, it gives CASSPDRASSYEQYF.

This sequence joins TRBV4-1 and TRBJ1-1; D is ambiguous. Trimming pared 3 bases from V and 2 bases from J, leaving 1 base between. CDR3 length: 11 amino acids. Per germline, CDR1 MGHRA and CDR2 YSYEKL. The CDR3 nucleotides are TGCGCCAGCAGCCACAACACTGAAGCTTTCTTT. Translation gives CASSHNTEAFF.

This chain joins TRBV6-5 and TRBJ1-2, with D hard to call. V was trimmed by 6 bases and J by 6 bases, leaving 14 bases between them. This CDR3 is 13 amino acids long. In germline, CDR1 is MNHEY, CDR2 SVGAGI. CDR3 DNA: TGTGCCAGCAGAAAGATGCTTGGAGATGGCTACACCTTC. Translated, it gives CASRKMLGDGYTF.

The V gene is TRBV7-3, the J gene TRBJ1-1, with D tentatively TRBD1 (5 bases). CDR3 length equals 12 residues. Per the germline V gene, CDR1 is SGHTA and CDR2 is FQGTGA. V shed 5 bases and J shed 4 bases, with 8 bases lying between them. CDR3 loop: CASSPGGTEAFF. CDR3 coding DNA: TGTGCCAGCAGCCCCGGGGGCACTGAAGCTTTCTTT.

The rearrangement joins TRBV30 to TRBJ1-2; 8 bases fit TRBD1. Germline-derived CDR1 and CDR2 are GTSNPN and SVGIG (reference sequence). Trimming removed 8 bases from V and 4 bases from J; junction bases left unmatched: 9. This CDR3 has 13 residues. The CDR3 region has the DNA TGTGCCAGCCGGGACAGGCGTCTCTATGGCTACACCTTC. Protein: CASRDRRLYGYTF.

In this sample, this clone turned up once. The chain recombines TRBV10-1 with TRBJ1-1; D is possibly TRBD1 (6 bases). Trimming removed 2 bases from V and 11 bases from J, with 15 bases in between. Germline CDR1 WNHNN, CDR2 SYGVQD (reference sequence). The CDR3 sequence is 13 residues long. CDR3 bases: TGCGCCAGCAGTGAGGGCAGGGGAAGGGAGGCTTTCTTT. Protein product: CASSEGRGREAFF.

This chain uses TRBV2 with TRBJ1-1; weak D call: TRBD1 (5 bases). CDR3 length equals 12 residues. V was cut by 7 bases and J by 3 bases, with 9 bases left in between. CDR1 SNHLY and CDR2 FYNNEI come from the germline V gene. The CDR3 sequence is CASTDSHTEAFF. The CDR3, as DNA: TGTGCCAGCACCGACAGTCACACTGAAGCTTTCTTT.

The chain recombines TRBV5-6 with TRBJ2-7; D not certain. CDR1 and CDR2 (germline): SGHDT, YYEEEE. The V and J ends lost 0 bases and 3 bases respectively, with 4 bases between them. This CDR3 contains 12 residues. As DNA, the CDR3 is TGTGCCAGCAGCTTGGGACGCTACGAGCAGTACTTC. Residues: CASSLGRYEQYF.